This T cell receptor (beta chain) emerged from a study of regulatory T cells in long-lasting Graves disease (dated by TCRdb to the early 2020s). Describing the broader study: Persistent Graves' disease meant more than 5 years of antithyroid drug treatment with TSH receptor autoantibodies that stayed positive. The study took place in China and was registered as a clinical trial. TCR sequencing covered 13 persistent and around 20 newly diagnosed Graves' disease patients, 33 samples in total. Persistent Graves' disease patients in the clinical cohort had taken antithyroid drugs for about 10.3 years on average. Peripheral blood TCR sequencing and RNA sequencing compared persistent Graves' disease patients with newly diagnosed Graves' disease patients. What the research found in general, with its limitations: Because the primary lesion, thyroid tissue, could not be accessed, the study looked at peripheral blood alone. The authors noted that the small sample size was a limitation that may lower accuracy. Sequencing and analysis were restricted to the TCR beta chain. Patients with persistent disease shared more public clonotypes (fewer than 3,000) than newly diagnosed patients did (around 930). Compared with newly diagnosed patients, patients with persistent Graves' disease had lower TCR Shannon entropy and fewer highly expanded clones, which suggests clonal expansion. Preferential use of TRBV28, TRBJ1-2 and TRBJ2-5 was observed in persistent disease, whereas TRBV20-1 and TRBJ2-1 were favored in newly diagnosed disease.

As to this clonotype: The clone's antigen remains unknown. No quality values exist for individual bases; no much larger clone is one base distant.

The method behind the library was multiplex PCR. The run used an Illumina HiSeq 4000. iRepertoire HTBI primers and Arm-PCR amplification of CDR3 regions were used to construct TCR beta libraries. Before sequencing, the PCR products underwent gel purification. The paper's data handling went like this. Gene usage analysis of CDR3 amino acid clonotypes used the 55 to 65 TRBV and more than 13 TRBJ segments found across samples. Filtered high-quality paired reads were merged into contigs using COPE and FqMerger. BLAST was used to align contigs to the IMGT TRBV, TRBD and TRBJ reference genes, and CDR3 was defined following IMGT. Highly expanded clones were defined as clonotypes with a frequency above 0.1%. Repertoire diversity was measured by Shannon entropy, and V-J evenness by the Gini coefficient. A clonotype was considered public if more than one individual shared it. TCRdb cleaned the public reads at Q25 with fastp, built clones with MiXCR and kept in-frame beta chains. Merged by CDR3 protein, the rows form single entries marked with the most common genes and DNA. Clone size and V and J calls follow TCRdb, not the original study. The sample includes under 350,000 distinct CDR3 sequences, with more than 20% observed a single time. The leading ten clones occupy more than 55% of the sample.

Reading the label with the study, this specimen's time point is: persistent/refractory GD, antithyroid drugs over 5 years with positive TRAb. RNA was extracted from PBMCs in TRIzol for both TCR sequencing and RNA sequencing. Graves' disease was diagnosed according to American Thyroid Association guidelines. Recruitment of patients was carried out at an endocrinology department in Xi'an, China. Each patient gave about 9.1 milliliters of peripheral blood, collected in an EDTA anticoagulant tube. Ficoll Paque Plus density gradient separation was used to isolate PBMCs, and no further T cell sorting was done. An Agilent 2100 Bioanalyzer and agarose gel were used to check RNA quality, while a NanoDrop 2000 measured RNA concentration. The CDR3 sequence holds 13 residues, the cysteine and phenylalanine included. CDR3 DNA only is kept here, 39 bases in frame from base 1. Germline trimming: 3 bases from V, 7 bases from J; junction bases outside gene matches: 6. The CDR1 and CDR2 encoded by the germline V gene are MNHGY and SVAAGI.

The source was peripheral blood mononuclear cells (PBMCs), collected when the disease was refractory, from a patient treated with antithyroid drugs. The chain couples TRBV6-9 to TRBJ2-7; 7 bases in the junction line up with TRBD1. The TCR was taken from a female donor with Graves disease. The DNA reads TGTGCCAGCAGTTACCTGACAGGGTATGAGCAGTACTTC. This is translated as CASSYLTGYEQYF.